The present T cell receptor beta chain was sequenced within a study of PD-1 blockade in classical Hodgkin lymphoma. A note on this clone: Antigen: not known.

Autologous stem cell transplantation was followed by relapse in every patient, and brentuximab vedotin exposure varied. Findings of the study overall: Although disease activity or prior therapy may be involved, causes of the repertoire differences remain undefined.

The CDR3 is 13 amino acids. V was cut by 5 bases and J by 5 bases, with 13 bases left in between. The germline gives CDR1 MGHDK, CDR2 SYGVNS. The protocol was immunoSEQ multiplex PCR, while the TCRdb copy is restricted to in-frame clones and leaves out a portion. The sample has under 7,000 clones; approximately 80% are singletons. V and J are TRBV25-1 and TRBJ2-7, with a tentative D call TRBD1 (5 bases). The receptor's source is a human donor with classical Hodgkin lymphoma. Sequencing used peripheral blood mononuclear cells (PBMCs), obtained at baseline. CDR3 residues: CASSSGTRDEQYF. DNA for the CDR3: TGTGCCAGCAGTTCGGGCACCAGGGACGAGCAGTACTTC.